The 24 T cell receptor beta chains below all came from one sample that was sequenced in a study of T-cell reconstitution after alpha-beta-depleted transplantation in children. The TCRbeta library incorporated unique molecular identifiers. A single record per CDR3 protein comes from TCRdb applying MiXCR to the PCR reads. The sample shows about a million distinct CDR3 sequences, under 30% of them seen only once. The material was PBMCs, mostly from graft donor cells, obtained 360 days after TCRalphabeta/CD19-depleted stem cell transplant. The receptors were gathered from a boy under two years old who had a stem cell transplant for SCID, so the T cells may come from the graft donor.

V is TRBV7-8 and J is TRBJ2-7; 7 positions match TRBD2. V trimming: 1 base; J trimming: 5 bases; junction bases outside the gene matches: 5. The CDR3 is 14 residues long. Looked up from germline, CDR1 is SGHVS and CDR2 is FQNEAQ. DNA for the CDR3: TGTGCCAGCAGCTTAGGTGGGAGGGGCCACGAGCAGTACTTC. It encodes CASSLGGRGHEQYF. Supplemented by reference TRBV7-8 and TRBJ2-7, the full variable domain reads GAGVSQSPRYKVAKRGQDVALRCDPISGHVSLFWYQQALGQGPEFLTYFQNEAQLDKSGLPSDRFFAERPEGSVSTLKIQRTQQEDSAVYLCASSLGGRGHEQYFGPGTRLTVT.

This clonotype showed up just a few times. This sequence joins TRBV6-6 and TRBJ2-1, with 9 bases lining up with TRBD1. The CDR3 has 12 residues. From germline, CDR1 is MNHNY and CDR2 SVGAGI (reference sequence). V trimming: 10 bases; J trimming: 9 bases; junction bases outside the gene matches: 7. CDR3 in DNA: TGTGCCACCTTTGGACAGGGGACTGAGCAGTTCTTC. This sequence encodes CATFGQGTEQFF.

The rearrangement links TRBV10-3 to TRBJ1-1; TRBD1 might be the D (6 bases). This CDR3 is 12 amino acids long. V lost 10 bases, J lost 0 bases, and 9 bases lay in between. Germline lookup yields CDR1 ENHRY and CDR2 SYGVKD. The DNA of the CDR3 is TGTGCCACCGGACAGTTGAACACTGAAGCTTTCTTT. It specifies CATGQLNTEAFF.

CDR3 DNA: TGCAGCGTTCAGCAAAATGAAAAACTGTTTTTT. Amino acids: CSVQQNEKLFF. The chain joins TRBV29-1 to TRBJ1-4; D remains unclear. Trimming pared 5 bases from V and 5 bases from J, leaving 6 bases between. The length of the CDR3 is 11 residues. Germline CDR1 is SQVTM and CDR2 is ANQGSEA.

The CDR3 sequence: CASSVGGGFTDTQYF. The DNA of the CDR3 is TGTGCCAGCAGCGTAGGCGGGGGGTTCACAGATACGCAGTATTTT. The chain has TRBV9 and TRBJ2-3; 8 bases map to TRBD2. Germline loops: CDR1 SGDLS, CDR2 YYNGEE. This CDR3 has 15 amino acids. The J segment lost 2 bases and the V segment lost 0 bases, leaving 2 bases of the junction unmatched.

For this clonotype: One end of the junction varies from germline; a read error may be responsible. J is TRBJ2-1 and V is TRBV7-2; 12 bases line up with TRBD2. The V gene's germline CDR1 is SGHTA and CDR2 FQGNSA. This CDR3 has 15 residues. The CDR3 sequence is CASSLAGGRVYEQFF. The DNA of the CDR3 is TGTGCCAGCAGCCTAGCGGGGGGGCGCGTCTATGAGCAGTTCTTC.

This chain links TRBV28 with TRBJ2-7, with TRBD2 identical over 10 bases. V lost 9 bases and J lost 6; bases outside the gene matches: 14. Germline CDR1 and CDR2: MDHEN and SYDVKM. The CDR3 is made up of 15 amino acids. CDR3 in amino acids: CASVSGGADTIEQYF. The CDR3 bases are TGTGCCAGTGTCAGCGGGGGGGCGGACACTATCGAGCAGTACTTC. The entire variable domain, with the rest obtained from reference TRBV28 and TRBJ2-7, is as follows: DVKVTQSSRYLVKRTGEKVFLECVQDMDHENMFWYRQDPGLGLRLIYFSYDVKMKEKGDIPEGYSVSREKKERFSLILESASTNQTSMYLCASVSGGADTIEQYFGPGTRLTVT.

This clonotype was found a few times. The chain combines TRBV20-1 with TRBJ2-3; D is unresolved. V lost 3 bases and J 2 bases, leaving 15 bases between the germline ends. The germline gives CDR1 DFQATT, CDR2 SNEGSKA (reference sequence). The CDR3 spans 15 residues. CDR3 nucleotides: TGCAGTGCTAGTGCACGGCCCCTTGACACAGATACGCAGTATTTT. Amino acids: CSASARPLDTDTQYF.

The V gene is TRBV24-1, the J gene TRBJ2-3; D is undetermined. The V gene's germline CDR1 is KGHDR and CDR2 SFDVKD. The germline V and J ends were trimmed by 7 bases and 0 bases, with 13 bases remaining between them. CDR3 size: 15 residues. The CDR3 DNA is TGTGCCACCAGCCCCAGCGACCTTAGCACAGATACGCAGTATTTT. Its protein is CATSPSDLSTDTQYF.

This clonotype appeared a few times. The chain combines TRBV19 with TRBJ1-5; 7 positions match TRBD1. This CDR3 has 15 amino acids. Trimming removed 5 bases from V and 5 bases from J; junction bases left unmatched: 9. The V gene's germline CDR1 is LNHDA and CDR2 SQIVND (reference sequence). Written as DNA, the CDR3 is TGTGCCAGTAGTTTATGGACAGGTGGCGATCAGCCCCAGCATTTT. Translating gives CASSLWTGGDQPQHF.

The V and J genes are TRBV28 and TRBJ1-1; the match to TRBD1 covers 11 bases. The CDR3 contains 17 residues. V lost 2 bases to trimming and J lost 6 bases; unmatched junction nucleotides: 11. From germline, CDR1 is MDHEN and CDR2 SYDVKM. Written as DNA, the CDR3 is TGTGCCAGCAGTTTACCCGGGGACAGGGGGTTTGGGGCTGAAGCTTTCTTT. Amino acid sequence: CASSLPGDRGFGAEAFF.

V gene TRBV20-1 combines with J gene TRBJ1-1; D perhaps matches TRBD1 (5 bases). Germline loops: CDR1 DFQATT, CDR2 SNEGSKA (reference sequence). The CDR3 has 10 amino acids. The CDR3 is CIPRGTEAFF. The CDR3 DNA reads TGCATCCCGAGGGGAACTGAAGCTTTCTTT.

The CDR3 region is CASSYWGQNTEAFF. CDR3 nucleotides: TGTGCCAGCAGTTACTGGGGACAGAACACTGAAGCTTTCTTT. The chain employs TRBV6-5 and TRBJ1-1, with D maybe TRBD1 (6 bases). The germline V gene has CDR1 MNHEY and CDR2 SVGAGI. The CDR3 length is 14 residues. V was trimmed by 1 base and J by 1 base, leaving 7 bases between them.

The table lists this clonotype with a few counts. This chain connects TRBV29-1 to TRBJ2-5; a weak D match, TRBD2 (6 bases). There are 11 residues in the CDR3. The V gene's germline CDR1 is SQVTM and CDR2 ANQGSEA. Trimming took off 6 bases at V and 6 bases at J, with 11 bases between the two ends. The CDR3 region is CSVEGRQTQYF. Here the CDR3 DNA reads TGCAGCGTGGAGGGACGGCAGACCCAGTACTTC.

The chain recombines TRBV5-1 with TRBJ2-5; perhaps D is TRBD1 or TRBD2 (5 bases each). CDR1 is SGHRS, CDR2 YFSETQ, per germline. Trimming took off 2 bases at V and 5 bases at J, with 10 bases between the two ends. CDR3 length: 13 residues. CDR3 protein: CASSFGRDETQYF. CDR3 bases: TGCGCCAGCAGCTTCGGCAGGGACGAGACCCAGTACTTC.

The chain carries TRBV5-1 and TRBJ2-5; no clear D. V lost 4 bases and J 3 bases, leaving 13 bases between the germline ends. Germline-derived CDR1 and CDR2 are SGHRS and YFSETQ. The CDR3 is 14 residues long. CDR3 sequence: CASSKGQSEETQYF. As DNA, the CDR3 is TGCGCCAGCAGCAAGGGTCAGTCTGAAGAGACCCAGTACTTC.

V usage is TRBV12-3 or TRBV12-4 and J usage is TRBJ2-2, with D perhaps TRBD2 (6 bases). There are 14 residues in the CDR3. With 6 bases removed from V and 6 bases from J, the gap between germline ends came to 14 bases. In DNA form, the CDR3 reads TGTGCCAGCAGACTTGAGACTAGTGCCGGGGAGCTGTTTTTT. Protein product: CASRLETSAGELFF.

This clonotype was counted between two and nine times. The V and J genes are TRBV5-1 and TRBJ1-1, with D possibly being TRBD1 (6 bases). The V end lost 0 bases, the J end lost 4 bases, and 16 bases lay between the germline ends. Germline V lookup: CDR1 SGHRS, CDR2 YFSETQ. This CDR3 region has 16 residues. The CDR3 DNA sequence: TGCGCCAGCAGCTTGGACGGGGGGCAGGGAAGCACTGAAGCTTTCTTT. Its protein product is CASSLDGGQGSTEAFF. The complete variable domain, with remaining parts taken from reference TRBV5-1 and TRBJ1-1, reads KAGVTQTPRYLIKTRGQQVTLSCSPISGHRSVSWYQQTPGQGLQFLFEYFSETQRNKGNFPGRFSGRQFSNSRSEMNVSTLELGDSALYLCASSLDGGQGSTEAFFGQGTRLTVV.

This clonotype was counted many times. The V call is TRBV27, the J call TRBJ2-7; D possibly matches TRBD1 or TRBD2 (5 bases each). From germline, CDR1 is MNHEY and CDR2 SMNVEV (reference sequence). V was pared by 6 bases and J by 3 bases, with 12 bases between. This CDR3 spans 13 amino acids. This CDR3 is CASRGVRGYEQYF. CDR3 DNA: TGTGCCAGCAGGGGGGTTCGGGGCTACGAGCAGTACTTC.

The chain is built from TRBV29-1 and TRBJ2-3; D remains ambiguous. V was pared by 7 bases and J by 1 base, with 12 bases between. Germline V CDR1 and CDR2: SQVTM, ANQGSEA. This CDR3 has 13 amino acids. The CDR3 DNA is TGCAGCGCTGACCCAGGCGGCACAGATACGCAGTATTTT. Its translation is CSADPGGTDTQYF.

This sequence joins TRBV9 and TRBJ2-7; D may be TRBD2 (5 bases). The length of the CDR3 is 14 residues. The ends were cut back, 7 bases at V and 4 bases at J, with 18 bases in the middle. Germline CDR1 is SGDLS and CDR2 is YYNGEE. The CDR3 nucleotides are TGTGCCAGCCCCCGGGGAACTGAGGTATACGAGCAGTACTTC. Amino acids: CASPRGTEVYEQYF.

This clonotype came up once. This chain joins TRBV18 and TRBJ1-3; unclear D gene. The CDR3 length is 15 residues. Per germline, CDR1 KGHSH and CDR2 LQKENI. V dropped 7 bases and J dropped 2 bases, with 15 bases sitting between them. CDR3 sequence reads: CASFTGGIPGNTIYF. As DNA, the CDR3 is TGTGCCAGCTTCACCGGAGGGATCCCTGGAAACACCATATATTTT.

CDR3 region: CASSLAGGSRAEAFF. The CDR3 coding sequence is TGTGCCAGCAGCTTGGCCGGAGGTTCTCGGGCTGAAGCTTTCTTT. The J gene is TRBJ1-1, the V gene TRBV5-6; no reliable D call. Trimming removed 0 bases at V and 6 bases at J, with 15 bases between. This CDR3 contains 15 residues. The germline CDR1 and CDR2 sequences are SGHDT and YYEEEE.

The V call is TRBV20-1, the J call TRBJ2-1, with D tentatively TRBD1 (7 bases). V lost 2 bases, J lost 7 bases, and 15 bases lay in between. This CDR3 spans 14 amino acids. Germline CDR1 reads DFQATT; CDR2 reads SNEGSKA (reference sequence). CDR3: CSARQGGPGNEQFF. DNA of the CDR3: TGCAGTGCTAGACAGGGGGGCCCCGGGAATGAGCAGTTCTTC.